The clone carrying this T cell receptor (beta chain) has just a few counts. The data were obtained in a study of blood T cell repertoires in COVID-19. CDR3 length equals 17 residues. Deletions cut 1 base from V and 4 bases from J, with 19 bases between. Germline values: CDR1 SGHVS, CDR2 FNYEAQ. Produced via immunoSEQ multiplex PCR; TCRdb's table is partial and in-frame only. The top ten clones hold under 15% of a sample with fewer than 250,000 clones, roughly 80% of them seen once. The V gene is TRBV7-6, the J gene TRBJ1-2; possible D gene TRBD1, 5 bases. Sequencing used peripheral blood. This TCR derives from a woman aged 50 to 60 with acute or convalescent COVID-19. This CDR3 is CASSLVDGSLGGYGYTF. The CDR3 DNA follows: TGTGCCAGCAGCTTAGTCGACGGGTCGCTGGGGGGCTATGGCTACACCTTC.